The 30 T cell receptor beta chains reported below all come from one sample, sequenced in a study of TIL therapy for anti-PD-1-resistant metastatic lung cancer. The time point denotes: pre-treatment sample, taken before nivolumab and TIL therapy. Most excised metastases sampled were pleural nodules or supraclavicular lymph nodes. The immunoSEQ assay was v3. Only in-frame clones appear in the TCRdb table, and some are missing; sequencing was by immunoSEQ multiplex PCR. The repertoire holds some 7,600 clones, with less than 85% as singletons. Specimen: tumor tissue, collected at baseline. The source of these receptors is a person aged 25 to 80 with non-small cell lung cancer.

J is TRBJ1-4 and V is TRBV29-1, with 8 bases lining up with TRBD1. V lost 4 bases and J lost 7; bases outside the gene matches: 5. The germline CDR1 and CDR2 sequences are SQVTM and ANQGSEA. This CDR3 region has 13 residues. The CDR3 protein is CSVGTGKGEKLFF. In DNA form, the CDR3 reads TGCAGCGTTGGGACAGGGAAGGGTGAAAAACTGTTTTTT.

This clone appeared a single time. The chain has TRBV5-1 and TRBJ2-1; TRBD2 matches at 12 bases. Germline values: CDR1 SGHRS, CDR2 YFSETQ. J gave up 12 bases and V 7 bases, and 11 bases lay outside the gene matches. The CDR3 is 14 amino acids. The CDR3 nucleotides read TGCGCCAGCGACCAGGTCCCTAGCGGGAGGGGGCAGTTCTTC. Protein sequence: CASDQVPSGRGQFF.

This clone was seen a few times. The J gene is TRBJ2-1, the V gene TRBV11-3, with D possibly matching TRBD2 (6 bases). Germline loops: CDR1 SGHNT, CDR2 YENEEA. V lost 4 bases and J 0 bases, leaving 10 bases between the germline ends. The CDR3 loop spans 15 amino acids. CDR3 in amino acids: CASSSRRASYNEQFF. The CDR3 DNA is TGTGCCAGCAGCTCCCGGAGGGCCTCCTACAATGAGCAGTTCTTC.

The chain carries TRBV5-4 and TRBJ2-3, with D perhaps TRBD2 (5 bases). Per germline, CDR1 SGHNT and CDR2 YYREEE (reference sequence). V lost 0 bases to trimming and J lost 0 bases, with 8 bases between them. The CDR3 contains 15 residues. CDR3 in DNA: TGTGCCAGCAGCTTGGTAGCGACAAGCACAGATACGCAGTATTTT. Its protein is CASSLVATSTDTQYF.

J is TRBJ2-2 and V is TRBV7-9; the D gene is possibly TRBD2 (6 bases). CDR1 and CDR2 from the germline V gene are SEHNR and FQNEAQ (reference sequence). This CDR3 has 17 amino acids. The germline V and J ends were trimmed by 1 base and 5 bases, with 17 bases remaining between them. CDR3 residues: CASSLVSGLTPTGELFF. The CDR3 coding sequence is TGTGCCAGCAGCTTAGTGTCTGGACTAACGCCAACCGGGGAGCTGTTTTTT.

V gene TRBV6-5 combines with J gene TRBJ1-3, with no clear D. Trimming removed 2 bases from V and 0 bases from J, with 11 bases in between. Looked up from germline, CDR1 is MNHEY and CDR2 is SVGAGI. CDR3 length equals 16 residues. The CDR3 here is CASSYDLWSSGNTIYF. The CDR3 bases are TGTGCCAGCAGTTACGACTTGTGGAGCTCTGGAAACACCATATATTTT.

A word on this clone: The same CDR3 also results from other DNA sequences found in this sample. V usage is TRBV6-6 and J usage is TRBJ2-1; 7 bases line up with TRBD1. V shed 3 bases and J 6 bases; nucleotides not matched to a gene: 8. Germline-derived CDR1 and CDR2 are MNHNY and SVGAGI (reference sequence). The CDR3 extends over 15 amino acids. The CDR3 DNA sequence: TGTGCCAGCAGTTATGAGAACAGGGGACCCAATGAGCAGTTCTTC. It codes for CASSYENRGPNEQFF.

This chain uses TRBV9 with TRBJ1-1, with unresolved D. This CDR3 is 13 amino acids long. V was cut by 0 bases and J by 5 bases, with 8 bases left in between. The germline V gene encodes CDR1 SGDLS and CDR2 YYNGEE. DNA of the CDR3: TGTGCCAGCAGCGTAGGTATCTCTACTGAAGCTTTCTTT. As protein: CASSVGISTEAFF.

V gene TRBV19 combines with J gene TRBJ2-5; D is perhaps TRBD1 (5 bases). Near its end, the DNA agrees better with TRBJ2-7, so the J call may be wrong. The CDR3 covers 17 residues. Germline V gives CDR1 LNHDA, CDR2 SQIVND (reference sequence). DNA of the CDR3: TGTGCCAGTAGTATCTCCCAGCTAGGCCAGGGCAGATACGAGCAGTACTTC. Amino acid sequence: CASSISQLGQGRYEQYF.

In this sample, this clone turned up once. The chain is built from TRBV19 and TRBJ2-7; D is unclear. The CDR3 extends over 13 amino acids. V was trimmed by 8 bases and J by 0 bases, leaving 11 bases between them. The V gene's germline CDR1 is LNHDA and CDR2 SQIVND (reference sequence). Written as DNA, the CDR3 is TGTGCCAGTCAAGACTCAAGCTCCTACGAGCAGTACTTC. Translating it yields CASQDSSSYEQYF.

The J gene is TRBJ2-7, the V gene TRBV7-6; the match to TRBD1 covers 7 bases. V was pared by 2 bases and J by 3 bases, with 7 bases of the junction left unmatched. Looked up from germline, CDR1 is SGHVS and CDR2 is FNYEAQ. This CDR3 is 15 amino acids long. The CDR3 nucleotides are TGTGCCAGCAGCTTAAAACCGGGACAGAACTACGAGCAGTACTTC. This gives the protein CASSLKPGQNYEQYF.

This clone was detected once. The chain has TRBV7-9 and TRBJ2-2; D is perhaps TRBD1 (6 bases). CDR3 length: 15 residues. V shed 1 base and J shed 6 bases, with 12 bases lying between them. Germline V CDR1 and CDR2: SEHNR, FQNEAQ (reference sequence). CDR3 region: CASSLGRGVPGELFF. DNA for the CDR3: TGTGCCAGCAGCTTAGGCAGGGGAGTCCCCGGGGAGCTGTTTTTT. Based on the CDR3 plus reference TRBV7-9 and TRBJ2-2, the full variable domain is DTGVSQNPRHKITKRGQNVTFRCDPISEHNRLYWYRQTLGQGPEFLTYFQNEAQLEKSRLLSDRFSAERPKGSFSTLEIQRTEQGDSAMYLCASSLGRGVPGELFFGEGSRLTVL.

The V call is TRBV6-1, the J call TRBJ1-2; perhaps TRBD1 as D (5 bases). The germline V gene encodes CDR1 MNHNS and CDR2 SASEGT. V lost 8 bases and J 1 base, leaving 8 bases between the germline ends. The CDR3 is 12 amino acids. The CDR3 DNA sequence: TGTGCCAGCTGGGGGGGTAACTATGGCTACACCTTC. Translating it yields CASWGGNYGYTF.

The chain links TRBV4-3 to TRBJ2-5; D is perhaps TRBD1 or TRBD2 (5 bases each). Germline values: CDR1 LGHNA, CDR2 YSLEER. V gave up 0 bases and J gave up 1 base, with 9 bases separating them. The CDR3 covers 15 residues. The CDR3 bases are TGCGCCAGCAGCCAAGATCGGGGCTTCCAAGAGACCCAGTACTTC. Residues: CASSQDRGFQETQYF.

CDR3 protein: CASSLVGRDRTYGYTF. The DNA for the CDR3 is TGTGCCAGCAGCTTGGTCGGACGGGACAGGACCTATGGCTACACCTTC. The chain carries TRBV5-6 and TRBJ1-2, with 8 positions matching TRBD1. The CDR3 consists of 16 residues. Germline-derived CDR1 and CDR2 are SGHDT and YYEEEE. V lost 0 bases, J lost 4 bases, and 8 bases stayed unmatched.

The chain links TRBV4-2 to TRBJ1-1; possible D gene TRBD1, 6 bases. CDR3 size: 18 residues. CDR1 and CDR2 from the germline V gene are LGHNA and YNFKEQ. The V gene lost 1 base and the J gene lost 4 bases, with 22 bases spanning the gap. In DNA form, the CDR3 reads TGTGCCAGCAGCCAAGTAACAGGGTTGGGGACTTGGGGCACTGAAGCTTTCTTT. Translation gives CASSQVTGLGTWGTEAFF.

The rearrangement links TRBV5-1 to TRBJ1-1; D possibly corresponds to TRBD1 (6 bases). The CDR3 runs 14 residues. The V and J ends lost 3 bases and 5 bases respectively, with 14 bases between them. Germline V gene sequence: CDR1 SGHRS, CDR2 YFSETQ. The CDR3 DNA follows: TGCGCCAGCAGCTCTGAACAGGGCCGGACTGAAGCTTTCTTT. Amino acids: CASSSEQGRTEAFF. Full variable domain (remainder filled in from reference TRBV5-1 and TRBJ1-1): KAGVTQTPRYLIKTRGQQVTLSCSPISGHRSVSWYQQTPGQGLQFLFEYFSETQRNKGNFPGRFSGRQFSNSRSEMNVSTLELGDSALYLCASSSEQGRTEAFFGQGTRLTVV.

In this sample, this clone turned up once. The rearrangement uses TRBV28 and TRBJ2-3; D is perhaps TRBD2 (6 bases). This CDR3 is built from 15 residues. The germline V and J ends were trimmed by 5 bases and 2 bases, with 14 bases remaining between them. Germline lookup yields CDR1 MDHEN and CDR2 SYDVKM. The CDR3 region has the DNA TGTGCCAGCAGTCAGCTGGAGGGGTACACAGATACGCAGTATTTT. This sequence encodes CASSQLEGYTDTQYF.

The chain carries TRBV13 and TRBJ2-2; D remains unclear. Germline CDR1 reads PRHDT; CDR2 reads FYEKMQ (reference sequence). Trimming took 2 bases from V and 0 from J, leaving 1 base between them. The CDR3 is 13 amino acids. The CDR3 reads CASSLTNTGELFF. As DNA, the CDR3 is TGTGCCAGCAGCTTAACGAACACCGGGGAGCTGTTTTTT.

The chain carries TRBV28 and TRBJ2-7, with D maybe TRBD2 (6 bases). Trimming removed 3 bases from V and 4 bases from J, with 13 bases in between. The CDR3 runs to 14 residues. The germline V gene has CDR1 MDHEN and CDR2 SYDVKM. CDR3 nucleotides: TGTGCCAGCAGTTTGGAGGGGTTCTGGTACGAGCAGTACTTC. Translation gives CASSLEGFWYEQYF. Together with reference TRBV28 and TRBJ2-7, the CDR3 gives the full variable domain: DVKVTQSSRYLVKRTGEKVFLECVQDMDHENMFWYRQDPGLGLRLIYFSYDVKMKEKGDIPEGYSVSREKKERFSLILESASTNQTSMYLCASSLEGFWYEQYFGPGTRLTVT.

The chain links TRBV28 to TRBJ1-5; TRBD1 might be the D (5 bases). The CDR3 contains 14 residues. Trimming removed 5 bases at V and 2 bases at J, with 10 bases between. CDR1 and CDR2 from the germline V gene are MDHEN and SYDVKM. CDR3 sequence (DNA): TGTGCCAGCAGTCCCTTGGGGGGCAATCAGCCCCAGCATTTT. The encoded protein is CASSPLGGNQPQHF.

J is TRBJ2-1 and V is TRBV9; unclear D gene. This CDR3 has 15 amino acids. V lost 0 bases and J 9 bases, leaving 16 bases between the germline ends. CDR1 is SGDLS and CDR2 is YYNGEE in the germline V gene. The CDR3 loop reads CASSVGVLNDGEQFF. The CDR3 DNA is TGTGCCAGCAGCGTAGGAGTCCTTAACGACGGTGAGCAGTTCTTC.

The V gene is TRBV6-6, the J gene TRBJ2-5; D call uncertain. Germline assignment: CDR1 MNHNY and CDR2 SVGAGI (reference sequence). This CDR3 region has 12 residues. With 8 bases removed from V and 5 bases from J, the gap between germline ends came to 12 bases. CDR3 coding DNA: TGTGCCAGCGGGCTAGGGTGGGAGACCCAGTACTTC. Protein product: CASGLGWETQYF.

The gene calls are TRBV6-5 and TRBJ1-6; D is unclear. Germline loops: CDR1 MNHEY, CDR2 SVGAGI. The CDR3 totals 15 residues. V was cut by 6 bases and J by 8 bases, with 17 bases left in between. As DNA, the CDR3 is TGTGCCAGCAGGGCGACAAGGGAGGAGGATTCACCCCTCCACTTT. Translated: CASRATREEDSPLHF.

This chain uses TRBV6-5 with TRBJ2-7; 8 bases map to TRBD1. The CDR3 loop spans 15 amino acids. The J segment lost 4 bases and the V segment lost 2 bases, leaving 7 bases of the junction unmatched. Germline assignment: CDR1 MNHEY and CDR2 SVGAGI. The CDR3 region is CASSYHGQGWYEQYF. In nucleotides, the CDR3 is TGTGCCAGCAGTTACCATGGACAGGGATGGTACGAGCAGTACTTC.

The rearrangement joins TRBV28 to TRBJ2-5; 12 bases are shared with TRBD2. The CDR3 sequence is 16 residues long. V lost 6 bases, J lost 4 bases, and 9 bases stayed unmatched. Germline CDR1 reads MDHEN; CDR2 reads SYDVKM. CDR3 region: CASSPRLAGESETQYF. The DNA for the CDR3 is TGTGCCAGCAGCCCCAGACTAGCGGGAGAGTCAGAGACCCAGTACTTC. The full variable domain, with the rest looked up from reference TRBV28 and TRBJ2-5, is DVKVTQSSRYLVKRTGEKVFLECVQDMDHENMFWYRQDPGLGLRLIYFSYDVKMKEKGDIPEGYSVSREKKERFSLILESASTNQTSMYLCASSPRLAGESETQYFGPGTRLLVL.

This clone was seen a few times. The chain links TRBV4-3 to TRBJ1-6; possibly TRBD1 for D (5 bases). With 1 base removed from V and 7 bases from J, the gap between germline ends came to 14 bases. CDR1 and CDR2 (germline): LGHNA, YSLEER. The CDR3 sequence is 16 residues long. The CDR3 coding sequence is TGCGCCAGCAGCCAAGTCAACGGGGCTAAAAATTCACCCCTCCACTTT. This gives the protein CASSQVNGAKNSPLHF.

This rearrangement joins TRBV19 to TRBJ2-7; TRBD2 is a possible D gene (8 bases). The CDR3 is 15 residues long. V was trimmed by 1 base and J by 2 bases, leaving 12 bases between them. In germline, CDR1 is LNHDA, CDR2 SQIVND (reference sequence). CDR3 DNA sequence: TGTGCCAGTAGTATAGTAGCGGGACAGCCCTACGAGCAGTACTTC. Its protein product is CASSIVAGQPYEQYF.

The rearrangement uses TRBV7-2 and TRBJ1-1; 8 positions match TRBD1. V lost 5 bases and J lost 4; bases outside the gene matches: 3. Per germline, CDR1 SGHTA and CDR2 FQGNSA. The CDR3 length is 13 residues. CDR3 residues: CASSIQGGTEAFF. CDR3 bases: TGTGCCAGCAGCATACAGGGGGGCACTGAAGCTTTCTTT.

J is TRBJ2-4 and V is TRBV28, with 11 bases matching TRBD1. Losses at the gene ends were 4 bases for V and 3 bases for J; bases not matched to a gene: 5. Germline CDR1 MDHEN, CDR2 SYDVKM. This CDR3 has 16 amino acids. In DNA, the CDR3 is TGTGCCAGCAGTTCGGGACAGGGGGGAGTCAAAAACATTCAGTACTTC. This gives the protein CASSSGQGGVKNIQYF.